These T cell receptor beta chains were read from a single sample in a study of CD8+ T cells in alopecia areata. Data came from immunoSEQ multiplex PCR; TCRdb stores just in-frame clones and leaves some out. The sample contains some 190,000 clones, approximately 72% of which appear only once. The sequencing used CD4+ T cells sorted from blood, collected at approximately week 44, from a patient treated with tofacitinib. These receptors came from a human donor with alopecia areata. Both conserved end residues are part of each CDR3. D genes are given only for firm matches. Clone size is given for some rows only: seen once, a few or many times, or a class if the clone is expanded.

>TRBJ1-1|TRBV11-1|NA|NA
CASSFQRNTEAFF
TGTGCCAGCAGCTTTCAGAGGAACACTGAAGCTTTCTTT
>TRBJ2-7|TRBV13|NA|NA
CASGTRAYEQYF
TGTGCCAGCGGAACTAGGGCCTACGAGCAGTACTTC
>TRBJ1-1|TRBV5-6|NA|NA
CASSLGEGAFF
TGTGCCAGCAGCTTGGGGGAAGGCGCTTTCTTT
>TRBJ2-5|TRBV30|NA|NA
CASGEQGGETQYF
TGTGCCTCAGGCGAGCAGGGAGGAGAGACCCAGTACTTC
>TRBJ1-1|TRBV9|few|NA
CASSARGAGNTEAFF
TGTGCCAGCAGCGCCCGGGGGGCGGGGAACACTGAAGCTTTCTTT
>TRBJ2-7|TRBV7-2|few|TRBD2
CASSFPTSGSSYEQYF
TGTGCCAGCAGCTTCCCGACTAGCGGAAGCTCCTACGAGCAGTACTTC
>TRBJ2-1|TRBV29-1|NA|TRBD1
CSVPDRGNNEQFF
TGCAGCGTTCCGGACAGGGGCAACAATGAGCAGTTCTTC
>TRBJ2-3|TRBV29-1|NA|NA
CSVEEEPSTDTQYF
TGCAGCGTTGAAGAAGAGCCCAGCACAGATACGCAGTATTTT
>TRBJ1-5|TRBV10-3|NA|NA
CAISEPLQPQHF
TGTGCCATCAGTGAGCCCCTTCAGCCCCAGCATTTT
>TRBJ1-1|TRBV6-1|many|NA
CAGRTGALNTEAFF
TGTGCCGGGAGGACCGGGGCCTTGAACACTGAAGCTTTCTTT
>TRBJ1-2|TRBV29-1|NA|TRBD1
CSVRQGENYGYTF
TGCAGCGTCAGACAGGGGGAGAACTATGGCTACACCTTC
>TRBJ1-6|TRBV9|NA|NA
CASSPRSSPLHF
TGTGCCAGCAGCCCCAGGTCTTCACCCCTCCACTTT
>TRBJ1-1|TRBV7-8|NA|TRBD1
CASSLTGMSTEAFF
TGTGCCAGCAGCTTGACAGGGATGAGCACTGAAGCTTTCTTT
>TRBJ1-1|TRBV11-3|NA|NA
CASMRESEAFF
TGTGCCAGCATGCGGGAGTCTGAAGCTTTCTTT
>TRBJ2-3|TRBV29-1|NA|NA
CSVEESTDTQYF
TGCAGCGTTGAAGAGAGCACAGATACGCAGTATTTT
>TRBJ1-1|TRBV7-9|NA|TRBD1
CASTTDRGAFF
TGTGCCAGCACCACCGACAGGGGAGCTTTCTTT
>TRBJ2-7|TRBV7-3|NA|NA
CASSLTGRDEQYF
TGTGCCAGCAGCTTAACGGGTAGGGACGAGCAGTACTTC
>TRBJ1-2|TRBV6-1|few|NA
CASSVIGREYGYTF
TGTGCCAGCAGTGTGATCGGACGGGAATATGGCTACACCTTC
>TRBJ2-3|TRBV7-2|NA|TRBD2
CASSRLVAGTDTQYF
TGTGCCAGCAGTCGACTAGTAGCGGGGACAGATACGCAGTATTTT
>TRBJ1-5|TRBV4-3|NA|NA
CASSQDWEQNQPQHF
TGCGCCAGCAGCCAAGACTGGGAGCAAAATCAGCCCCAGCATTTT
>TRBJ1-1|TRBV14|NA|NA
CASTMAGGGGEAFF
TGTGCCAGCACTATGGCCGGTGGAGGGGGGGAAGCTTTCTTT
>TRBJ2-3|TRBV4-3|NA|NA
CASSQGKITDTQYF
TGCGCCAGCAGCCAAGGGAAGATCACAGATACGCAGTATTTT
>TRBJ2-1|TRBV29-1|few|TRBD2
CSVDGGGSSYNEQFF
TGCAGCGTAGATGGCGGGGGAAGCTCCTACAATGAGCAGTTCTTC
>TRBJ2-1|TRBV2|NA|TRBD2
CASRELAGAHNEQFF
TGTGCCAGCAGGGAACTAGCGGGGGCACACAATGAGCAGTTCTTC
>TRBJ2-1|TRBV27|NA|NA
CASSLSHGPGVYNEQFF
TGTGCCAGCAGTTTATCCCACGGGCCCGGGGTGTACAATGAGCAGTTCTTC
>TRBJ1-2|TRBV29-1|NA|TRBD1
CSVSGGQGYGYTF
TGCAGCGTTTCAGGGGGCCAGGGATATGGCTACACCTTC
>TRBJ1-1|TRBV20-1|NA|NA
CSALGSAEAFF
TGCAGTGCTCTGGGTAGCGCTGAAGCTTTCTTT
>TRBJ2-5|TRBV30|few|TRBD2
CAWSGGVQETQYF
TGTGCCTGGAGCGGGGGGGTCCAAGAGACCCAGTACTTC
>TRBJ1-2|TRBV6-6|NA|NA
CASSREGYTF
TGTGCCAGCAGTAGAGAGGGCTACACCTTC
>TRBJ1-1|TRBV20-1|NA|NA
CSARLPEAFF
TGCAGTGCTAGATTACCTGAAGCTTTCTTT
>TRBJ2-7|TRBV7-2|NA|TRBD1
CASSSTAGGYEQYF
TGTGCCAGCAGCTCAACCGCAGGGGGCTACGAGCAGTACTTC
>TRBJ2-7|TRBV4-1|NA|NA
CASSQDPGPSSYEQYF
TGCGCCAGCAGCCAAGATCCGGGGCCGAGCTCCTACGAGCAGTACTTC
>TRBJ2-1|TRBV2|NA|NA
CASAGQNSYNEQFF
TGTGCCAGCGCCGGACAGAACTCCTACAATGAGCAGTTCTTC
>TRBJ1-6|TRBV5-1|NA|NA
CASSFGLGSPLHF
TGCGCCAGCAGCTTCGGGTTAGGTTCACCCCTCCACTTT
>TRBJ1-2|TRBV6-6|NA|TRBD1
CASSYGRQGGVYGYTF
TGTGCCAGCAGTTATGGAAGACAGGGAGGTGTGTATGGCTACACCTTC
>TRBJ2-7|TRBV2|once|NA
CASSASIYEQYF
TGTGCCAGCAGCGCATCGATCTACGAGCAGTACTTC
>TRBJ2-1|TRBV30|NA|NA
CAWVTAANNEQFF
TGTGCGTGGGTGACGGCGGCGAACAATGAGCAGTTCTTC
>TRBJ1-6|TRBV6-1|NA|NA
CASSDASPLHF
TGTGCCAGCAGTGACGCCTCACCCCTCCACTTT
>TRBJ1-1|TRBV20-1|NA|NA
CSARLNTEAFF
TGCAGTGCTAGACTAAACACTGAAGCTTTCTTT
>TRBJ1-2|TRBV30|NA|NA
CACRNTYGYTF
TGTGCCTGCCGAAACACCTATGGCTACACCTTC
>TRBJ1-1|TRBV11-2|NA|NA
CASSPAIVLVNTEAFF
TGTGCCAGCAGCCCCGCGATAGTGTTGGTGAACACTGAAGCTTTCTTT
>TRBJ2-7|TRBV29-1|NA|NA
CSVEGARPDSYEQYF
TGCAGCGTTGAAGGGGCCAGACCCGACTCCTACGAGCAGTACTTC
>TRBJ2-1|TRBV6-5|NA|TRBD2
CASRAGGRQNEQFF
TGTGCCAGCAGAGCGGGGGGCCGGCAAAATGAGCAGTTCTTC
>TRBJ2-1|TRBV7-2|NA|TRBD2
CASSLVGGGASNEQFF
TGTGCCAGCAGCTTAGTCGGCGGGGGGGCCTCGAATGAGCAGTTCTTC
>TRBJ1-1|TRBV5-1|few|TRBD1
CASRSGQGAEAFF
TGCGCCAGCAGATCAGGACAGGGGGCTGAAGCTTTCTTT
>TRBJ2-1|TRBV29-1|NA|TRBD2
CSVEDRLAGGGGEQFF
TGCAGCGTTGAAGATAGGCTAGCGGGGGGAGGCGGTGAGCAGTTCTTC
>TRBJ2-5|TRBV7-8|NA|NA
CASSLHPSGGTQYF
TGTGCCAGCAGCCTACACCCCTCGGGTGGGACCCAGTACTTC
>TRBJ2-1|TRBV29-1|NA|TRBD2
CSVGGASEQFF
TGCAGCGTCGGGGGGGCCAGTGAGCAGTTCTTC
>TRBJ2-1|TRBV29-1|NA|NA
CSVQGLRVNYNEQFF
TGCAGCGTTCAGGGCCTCAGGGTCAACTACAATGAGCAGTTCTTC